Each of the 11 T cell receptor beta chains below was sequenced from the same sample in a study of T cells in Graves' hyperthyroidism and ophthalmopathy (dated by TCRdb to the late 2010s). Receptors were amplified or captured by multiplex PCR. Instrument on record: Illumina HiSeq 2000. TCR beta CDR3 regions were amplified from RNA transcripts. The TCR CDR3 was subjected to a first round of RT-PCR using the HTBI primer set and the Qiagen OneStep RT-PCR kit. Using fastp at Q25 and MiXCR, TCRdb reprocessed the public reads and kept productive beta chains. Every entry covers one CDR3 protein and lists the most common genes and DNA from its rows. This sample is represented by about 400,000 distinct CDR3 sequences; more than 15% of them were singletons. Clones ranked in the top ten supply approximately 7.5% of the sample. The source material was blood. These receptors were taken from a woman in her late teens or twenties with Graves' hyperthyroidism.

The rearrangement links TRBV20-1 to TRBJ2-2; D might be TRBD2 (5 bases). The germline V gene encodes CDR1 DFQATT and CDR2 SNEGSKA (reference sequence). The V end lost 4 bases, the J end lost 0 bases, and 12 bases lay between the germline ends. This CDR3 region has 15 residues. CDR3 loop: CSATRDSPNTGELFF. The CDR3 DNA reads TGCAGTGCTACCCGGGATTCGCCGAACACCGGGGAGCTGTTTTTT.

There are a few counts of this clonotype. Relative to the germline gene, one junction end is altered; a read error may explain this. As DNA, the CDR3 is TGTGTCAGCAGCCCTGGGACAGGGGGCTACAATGAGCAGTTCTTC. This sequence encodes CVSSPGTGGYNEQFF. The chain couples TRBV9 to TRBJ2-1; 11 bases match TRBD1. CDR1 is SGDLS and CDR2 is YYNGEE in the germline V gene. This CDR3 has 15 amino acids.

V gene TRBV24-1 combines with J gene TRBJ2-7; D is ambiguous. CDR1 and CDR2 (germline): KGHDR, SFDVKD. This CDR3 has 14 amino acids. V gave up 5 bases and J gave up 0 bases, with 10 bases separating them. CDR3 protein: CATSGPDGSYEQYF. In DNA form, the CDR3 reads TGTGCCACCAGTGGCCCGGACGGCTCCTACGAGCAGTACTTC.

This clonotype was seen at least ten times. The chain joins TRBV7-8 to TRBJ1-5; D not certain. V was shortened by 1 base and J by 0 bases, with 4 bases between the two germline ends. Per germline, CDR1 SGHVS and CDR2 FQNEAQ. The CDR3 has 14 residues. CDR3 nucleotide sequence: TGTGCCAGCAGCTTAGGACCTAGCAATCAGCCCCAGCATTTT. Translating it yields CASSLGPSNQPQHF.

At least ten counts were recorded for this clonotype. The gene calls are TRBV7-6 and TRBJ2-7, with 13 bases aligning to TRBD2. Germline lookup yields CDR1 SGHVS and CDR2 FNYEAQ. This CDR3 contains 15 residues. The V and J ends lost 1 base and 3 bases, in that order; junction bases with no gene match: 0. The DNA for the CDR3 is TGTGCCAGCAGCTTAGGGACTAGCGGGAGCTACGAGCAGTACTTC. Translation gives CASSLGTSGSYEQYF.

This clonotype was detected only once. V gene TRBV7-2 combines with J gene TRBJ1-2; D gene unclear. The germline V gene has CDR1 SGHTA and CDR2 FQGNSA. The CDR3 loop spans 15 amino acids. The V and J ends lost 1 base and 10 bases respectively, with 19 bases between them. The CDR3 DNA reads TGTGCCAGCAGCTTAGAATTGGGCGAAGTCGGGGACTACACCTTC. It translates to CASSLELGEVGDYTF.

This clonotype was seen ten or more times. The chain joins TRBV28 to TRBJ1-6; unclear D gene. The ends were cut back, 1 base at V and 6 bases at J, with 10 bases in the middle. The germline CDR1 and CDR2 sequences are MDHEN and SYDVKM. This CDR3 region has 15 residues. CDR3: CASSLLVGINSPLHF. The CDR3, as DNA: TGTGCCAGCAGTTTATTAGTGGGAATTAATTCACCCCTCCACTTT. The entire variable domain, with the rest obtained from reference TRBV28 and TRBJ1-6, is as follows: DVKVTQSSRYLVKRTGEKVFLECVQDMDHENMFWYRQDPGLGLRLIYFSYDVKMKEKGDIPEGYSVSREKKERFSLILESASTNQTSMYLCASSLLVGINSPLHFGNGTRLTVT.

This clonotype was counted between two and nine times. This chain's CDR3 is CASSLGLGEQYF. CDR3 in DNA: TGTGCCAGCAGCTTGGGTCTGGGCGAGCAGTACTTC. The gene calls are TRBV5-5 and TRBJ2-7, with D unresolved. This CDR3 contains 12 residues. V was shortened by 0 bases and J by 6 bases, with 7 bases between the two germline ends. Looked up from germline, CDR1 is SGHKS and CDR2 is YYEKEE (reference sequence).

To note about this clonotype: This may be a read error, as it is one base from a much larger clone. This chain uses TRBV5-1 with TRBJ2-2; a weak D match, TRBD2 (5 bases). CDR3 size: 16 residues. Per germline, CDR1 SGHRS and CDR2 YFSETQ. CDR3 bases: TGCGCCAGCAGCTTGAGATCACTACCGAACACCGGGAAGCTGTTTTTT. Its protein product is CASSLRSLPNTGKLFF.

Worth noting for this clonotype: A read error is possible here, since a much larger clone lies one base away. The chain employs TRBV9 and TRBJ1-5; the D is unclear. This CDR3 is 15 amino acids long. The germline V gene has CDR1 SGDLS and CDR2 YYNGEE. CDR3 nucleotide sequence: TGTGCCAGCAGCGTAGGGTCCATGAGCAATCACCCCCAGCATTTT. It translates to CASSVGSMSNHPQHF.

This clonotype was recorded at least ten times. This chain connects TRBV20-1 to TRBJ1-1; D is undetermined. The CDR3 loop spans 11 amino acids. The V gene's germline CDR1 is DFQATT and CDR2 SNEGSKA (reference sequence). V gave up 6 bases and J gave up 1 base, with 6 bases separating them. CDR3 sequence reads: CSAPSNTEAFF. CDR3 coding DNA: TGCAGTGCCCCCTCGAACACTGAAGCTTTCTTT.